Following are 26 T cell receptor beta chains from one sample sequenced in a study of beta chain features in type 1 diabetes. Expressed TCRB transcripts were sequenced after all isolated RNA was converted to cDNA. Sequencing used immunoSEQ multiplex PCR; TCRdb keeps in-frame clones, though not all of them. Of about 160,000 clones detected, approximately 8.4% appear once; the ten largest clones hold approximately 2.2%. The sequenced sample was central memory CD4+ T cells from blood. The receptor set was obtained from a woman between 18 and 29 years old in good health.

CDR3 sequence reads: CASSSQGRSETQYF. The CDR3 nucleotides are TGTGCCAGTTCATCGCAGGGTAGATCGGAGACCCAGTACTTC. This rearrangement joins TRBV19 to TRBJ2-5, with D possibly being TRBD1 (5 bases). CDR1 and CDR2 (germline): LNHDA, SQIVND (reference sequence). Trimming shortened V by 8 bases and J by 5 bases, and 18 bases separated the two germline ends. There are 14 residues in the CDR3.

This clone was counted only a few times. The CDR3 DNA reads as TGTGCCAGCAGTGAAGAACAGGGAGGGGGCTACACCTTC. It translates to CASSEEQGGGYTF. The chain links TRBV6-1 to TRBJ1-2; TRBD1 is a possible D gene (6 bases). The CDR3 is 13 residues long. The V gene's germline CDR1 is MNHNS and CDR2 SASEGT. The V gene lost 1 base and the J gene lost 8 bases, with 11 bases spanning the gap.

The chain is built from TRBV9 and TRBJ2-3; weak D call: TRBD1 (6 bases). Germline CDR1 and CDR2: SGDLS and YYNGEE. V was trimmed by 3 bases and J by 3 bases, leaving 20 bases between them. This CDR3 region has 17 residues. CDR3 amino acids: CASSAPPGAPLTDTQYF. As DNA, the CDR3 is TGTGCCAGCAGCGCCCCTCCAGGGGCGCCCCTGACAGATACGCAGTATTTT. The full variable domain, in which reference TRBV9 and TRBJ2-3 provide the parts outside the CDR3, is DSGVTQTPKHLITATGQRVTLRCSPRSGDLSVYWYQQSLDQGLQFLIQYYNGEERAKGNILERFSAQQFPDLHSELNLSSLELGDSALYFCASSAPPGAPLTDTQYFGPGTRLTVL.

This clone occurred a few times. V gene TRBV19 combines with J gene TRBJ1-1, with D uncertain. The CDR3 runs 16 residues. Deletions cut 7 bases from V and 1 base from J, with 19 bases between. Germline V gene data show CDR1 as LNHDA and CDR2 as SQIVND (reference sequence). The CDR3 loop is CASMSLREGRNTEAFF. The CDR3 DNA sequence: TGTGCCAGTATGAGTCTTAGGGAGGGTAGGAACACTGAAGCTTTCTTT.

This clone has only a few counts. The J gene is TRBJ2-5, the V gene TRBV29-1; D gene unclear. V was shortened by 5 bases and J by 2 bases, with 9 bases between the two germline ends. Germline V gene sequence: CDR1 SQVTM, CDR2 ANQGSEA. This CDR3 is built from 12 residues. The CDR3 DNA reads as TGCAGCGTTATGCCGAGACAAGAGACCCAGTACTTC. Amino acid sequence: CSVMPRQETQYF. The variable domain in full, completed from reference TRBV29-1 and TRBJ2-5, reads SAVISQKPSRDICQRGTSLTIQCQVDSQVTMMFWYRQQPGQSLTLIATANQGSEATYESGFVIDKFPISRPNLTFSTLTVSNMSPEDSSIYLCSVMPRQETQYFGPGTRLLVL.

This sequence joins TRBV27 and TRBJ1-4; tentative D call: TRBD1 (5 bases). Germline lookup yields CDR1 MNHEY and CDR2 SMNVEV (reference sequence). CDR3 size: 15 residues. V lost 0 bases and J lost 7, with 12 bases in between. The CDR3 DNA follows: TGTGCCAGCAGTTTATCGAGACAGTCTGGTGAAAAACTGTTTTTT. It codes for CASSLSRQSGEKLFF.

This clone was observed a handful of times. This sequence joins TRBV7-2 and TRBJ2-5; 13 positions agree with TRBD2. Per germline, CDR1 SGHTA and CDR2 FQGNSA. V shed 5 bases and J 0 bases; nucleotides not matched to a gene: 6. The CDR3 consists of 17 residues. CDR3 loop: CASSPGLAGVYQETQYF. The CDR3 region has the DNA TGTGCCAGCAGCCCAGGACTAGCGGGGGTTTACCAAGAGACCCAGTACTTC.

Only a few counts were recorded for this clone. The chain recombines TRBV6-1 with TRBJ2-1; 12 bases map to TRBD2. The V and J ends lost 5 bases and 8 bases, in that order; junction bases with no gene match: 7. CDR1 is MNHNS and CDR2 is SASEGT in the germline V gene. The length of the CDR3 is 15 residues. CDR3 in DNA: TGTGCCAGCAGTCCGACTAGCGGGGGCTGGGATGAGCAGTTCTTC. This sequence encodes CASSPTSGGWDEQFF.

The V and J genes are TRBV28 and TRBJ2-7; perhaps TRBD1 as D (5 bases). The CDR3 is made up of 15 amino acids. Germline lookup yields CDR1 MDHEN and CDR2 SYDVKM. Between the trimmed V and J ends, which lost 3 bases and 5 bases, there was a span of 17 bases. CDR3 bases: TGTGCCAGCAGTTTGAGCCAGGGTGTAGTCAACGAGCAGTACTTC. The encoded protein is CASSLSQGVVNEQYF.

The V gene is TRBV30, the J gene TRBJ2-7; maybe TRBD2 (5 bases). Trimming left V 0 bases short and J 7 bases short, with 7 bases between. Germline values: CDR1 GTSNPN, CDR2 SVGIG (reference sequence). This CDR3 has 11 residues. In nucleotides, the CDR3 is TGTGCCTGGAGTGTAGAGGGTGAGCAGTACTTC. Translated: CAWSVEGEQYF.

The rearrangement uses TRBV4-2 and TRBJ1-6, with a tentative D call TRBD1 (6 bases). The CDR3 is made up of 14 amino acids. The V gene lost 5 bases and the J gene lost 5 bases, with 10 bases spanning the gap. Germline assignment: CDR1 LGHNA and CDR2 YNFKEQ. The CDR3 protein is CASSLGQNNSPLHF. CDR3 nucleotide sequence: TGTGCCAGCAGCTTAGGACAGAATAATTCACCCCTCCACTTT.

There are a few counts of this clone. This chain links TRBV30 with TRBJ1-1; D is unresolved. The V gene lost 5 bases and the J gene lost 0 bases, with 7 bases spanning the gap. The CDR3 is 12 amino acids. Germline V CDR1 and CDR2: GTSNPN, SVGIG (reference sequence). The CDR3 nucleotides are TGTGCCTGGTCACAGATGAACACTGAAGCTTTCTTT. Translation: CAWSQMNTEAFF.

The V and J genes are TRBV30 and TRBJ2-5, with a weak D call TRBD2 (6 bases). The V gene lost 4 bases and the J gene lost 2 bases, with 14 bases spanning the gap. The germline gives CDR1 GTSNPN, CDR2 SVGIG (reference sequence). The CDR3 is made up of 14 amino acids. The DNA of the CDR3 is TGTGCCTGGACCTCTGGGGGGTCTCAAGAGACCCAGTACTTC. Residues: CAWTSGGSQETQYF.

This clone was found a few times. The chain couples TRBV19 to TRBJ2-7; 8 nucleotides match TRBD1. Germline V gene sequence: CDR1 LNHDA, CDR2 SQIVND (reference sequence). V lost 9 bases to trimming and J lost 7 bases; unmatched junction nucleotides: 11. This CDR3 contains 13 residues. The CDR3 sequence is CASSGQGAREQYF. For the CDR3, the DNA is TGTGCCAGCTCCGGACAGGGTGCGAGAGAGCAGTACTTC.

CDR3 nucleotides: TGTGCCAGCAGTTACTCAGACAGTGTTACAGATACGCAGTATTTT. Protein: CASSYSDSVTDTQYF. V and J are TRBV6-5 and TRBJ2-3; tentative D call: TRBD1 (5 bases). This CDR3 spans 15 amino acids. Trimming pared 0 bases from V and 3 bases from J, leaving 10 bases between. Germline V lookup: CDR1 MNHEY, CDR2 SVGAGI.

This clone came up a few times. The CDR3 DNA reads as TGTGCCTGGAGCCGGGACAGGGGTACTCAGCCCCAGCATTTT. This sequence encodes CAWSRDRGTQPQHF. V and J are TRBV30 and TRBJ1-5; 10 nucleotides align to TRBD1. The CDR3 is 14 amino acids. Germline trimming cut 3 bases from V and 6 bases from J; bases unmatched to any gene: 5. Germline loops: CDR1 GTSNPN, CDR2 SVGIG (reference sequence).

The V gene is TRBV6-5, the J gene TRBJ1-5, with D perhaps matching TRBD1 (5 bases). CDR3 length equals 13 residues. Trimming took off 4 bases at V and 7 bases at J, with 11 bases between the two ends. CDR1 is MNHEY and CDR2 is SVGAGI in the germline V gene. CDR3 loop: CASSSEEGQPQHF. The CDR3 nucleotides read TGTGCCAGCAGTTCGGAGGAGGGGCAGCCCCAGCATTTT.

This clone was recorded a few times. The rearrangement joins TRBV4-1 to TRBJ2-7; the D gene is possibly TRBD2 (6 bases). CDR3 length equals 13 residues. The V gene lost 1 base and the J gene lost 9 bases, with 13 bases spanning the gap. Germline V CDR1 and CDR2: MGHRA, YSYEKL. DNA of the CDR3: TGCGCCAGCAGCCAAGCAGGAGGGGTGGTGCAGTACTTC. Translation gives CASSQAGGVVQYF.

The chain recombines TRBV9 with TRBJ2-7, with D perhaps matching TRBD1 (6 bases). V lost 4 bases and J lost 0, with 11 bases in between. Germline V CDR1 and CDR2: SGDLS, YYNGEE. This CDR3 has 14 residues. This chain's CDR3 is CASSPGGHSYEQYF. CDR3 coding DNA: TGTGCCAGCAGCCCTGGGGGCCACTCCTACGAGCAGTACTTC.

The J gene is TRBJ2-4, the V gene TRBV10-3; 12 nucleotides line up with TRBD1. The CDR3 length is 17 residues. Germline V lookup: CDR1 ENHRY, CDR2 SYGVKD. Germline trimming cut 0 bases from V and 5 bases from J; bases unmatched to any gene: 5. The CDR3 loop reads CAISESRGQGAQNIQYF. CDR3 DNA: TGTGCCATCAGTGAGTCGAGGGGACAGGGGGCACAAAACATTCAGTACTTC.

The V gene is TRBV4-2, the J gene TRBJ2-5; D possibly corresponds to TRBD1 (6 bases). The CDR3 totals 18 residues. V gave up 1 base and J gave up 1 base, with 19 bases separating them. Germline CDR1 reads LGHNA; CDR2 reads YNFKEQ. The CDR3 is CASSQVHGGQGPQETQYF. As DNA, the CDR3 is TGTGCCAGCAGCCAAGTGCACGGCGGCCAGGGGCCCCAAGAGACCCAGTACTTC.

This clone appeared a few times. CDR3 residues: CASSSALAGGETQYF. CDR3 coding DNA: TGTGCCAGCAGCTCTGCTCTAGCGGGGGGGGAGACCCAGTACTTC. The V and J genes are TRBV7-2 and TRBJ2-5; TRBD2 agrees at 12 bases. From germline, CDR1 is SGHTA and CDR2 FQGNSA. The junction had 5 bases not matched to a gene; V was cut back by 4 bases and J by 5 bases. This CDR3 is 15 amino acids long.

The chain is built from TRBV4-3 and TRBJ1-3, with no clear D. Germline CDR1 and CDR2: LGHNA and YSLEER. Trimming cost V 0 bases and J 0 bases, with 9 bases left between them. CDR3 length: 16 residues. The CDR3 coding sequence is TGCGCCAGCAGCCAAGAGAACACCCGCTCTGGAAACACCATATATTTT. This translates into CASSQENTRSGNTIYF.

The rearrangement links TRBV2 to TRBJ1-2, with TRBD1 identical over 8 bases. V dropped 4 bases and J dropped 3; count of bases not matched to a gene: 1. The CDR3 totals 13 residues. Germline assignment: CDR1 SNHLY and CDR2 FYNNEI. The CDR3 loop reads CASSGQGHYGYTF. CDR3 DNA: TGTGCCAGCAGTGGACAGGGGCACTATGGCTACACCTTC.

This clone has just a few counts. Other DNA sequences from this sample encode an identical CDR3 as well. This chain links TRBV30 with TRBJ1-2, with D unclear. The CDR3 extends over 11 amino acids. Between the trimmed V and J ends, which lost 5 bases and 4 bases, there was a span of 8 bases. Germline V CDR1 and CDR2: GTSNPN, SVGIG (reference sequence). CDR3 residues: CAWSLSYGYTF. Here the CDR3 DNA reads TGTGCCTGGTCTCTCAGCTATGGCTACACCTTC. The full variable domain, in which reference TRBV30 and TRBJ1-2 provide the parts outside the CDR3, is SQTIHQWPATLVQPVGSPLSLECTVEGTSNPNLYWYRQAAGRGLQLLFYSVGIGQISSEVPQNLSASRPQDRQFILSSKKLLLSDSGFYLCAWSLSYGYTFGSGTRLTVV.

This clone has just a few counts. Other nucleotide sequences in the sample specify the same CDR3. This sequence joins TRBV4-3 and TRBJ2-7; D remains unclear. Germline V gene lookup returns CDR1 LGHNA and CDR2 YSLEER. The CDR3 runs 14 residues. Trimming stripped 0 bases from V and 4 bases from J, with 10 bases between. The CDR3 sequence: CASSQEFGLYEQYF. CDR3 nucleotides: TGCGCCAGCAGCCAAGAATTCGGGTTGTACGAGCAGTACTTC.